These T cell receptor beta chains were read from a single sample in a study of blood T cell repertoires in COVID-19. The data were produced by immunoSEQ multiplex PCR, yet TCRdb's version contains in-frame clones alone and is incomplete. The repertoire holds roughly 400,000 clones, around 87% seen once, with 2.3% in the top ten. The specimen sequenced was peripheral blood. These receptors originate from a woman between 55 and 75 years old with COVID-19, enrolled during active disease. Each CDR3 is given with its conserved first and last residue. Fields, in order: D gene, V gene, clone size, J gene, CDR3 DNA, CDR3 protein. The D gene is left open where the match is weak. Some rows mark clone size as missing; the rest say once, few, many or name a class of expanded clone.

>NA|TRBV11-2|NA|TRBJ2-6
TGTGCCAGCAGCTCCTACGAAGTTCCCGGGGCCAACGTCCTGACTTTC
CASSSYEVPGANVLTF
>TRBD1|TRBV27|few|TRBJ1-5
TGTGCCAGCAAACTGACAGGGGGCGGTCAGCCCCAGCATTTT
CASKLTGGGQPQHF
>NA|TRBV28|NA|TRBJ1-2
TGTGCCAGCAGGCTACAGGGCTATGGCTACACCTTC
CASRLQGYGYTF
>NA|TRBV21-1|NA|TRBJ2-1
TGTGCCAGCATCGTCCGGGACAGGACCACGGAGCAGTTCTTC
CASIVRDRTTEQFF
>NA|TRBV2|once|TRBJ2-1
TGTGCCAGCAGTGATTATCCTGAGCAGTTCTTC
CASSDYPEQFF
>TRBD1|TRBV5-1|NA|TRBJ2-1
TGCGCCAGCACCATCGGGACAGGGACCTACAATGAGCAGTTCTTC
CASTIGTGTYNEQFF
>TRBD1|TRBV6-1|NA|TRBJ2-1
TGTGCCAGCAGTGAATTGGGGACAGGCCACAATGAGCAGTTCTTC
CASSELGTGHNEQFF
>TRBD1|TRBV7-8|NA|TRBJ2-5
TGTGCCAGCAGGAAGGGGCGAGACAGGCGTCTCGTAGGGGGCGGCCAAGAGACCCAGTACTTC
CASRKGRDRRLVGGGQETQYF
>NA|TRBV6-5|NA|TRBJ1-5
TGTGCCAGCAGTTACCCGGAGGTAGTCAATCAGCCCCAGCATTTT
CASSYPEVVNQPQHF
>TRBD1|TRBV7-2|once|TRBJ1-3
TGTGCCAGCAGCGGGCGGACAGGGGACAACACCATATATTTT
CASSGRTGDNTIYF
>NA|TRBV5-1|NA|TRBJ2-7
TGCGCCAGCAGCTTGGCAGGCCCCGGGACACCCCTTGAAGAGCAGTACTTC
CASSLAGPGTPLEEQYF
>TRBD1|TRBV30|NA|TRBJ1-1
TGTGCCTGGAGGCCCATGACAGGGTTTGGCACTGAAGCTTTCTTT
CAWRPMTGFGTEAFF
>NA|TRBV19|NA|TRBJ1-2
TGTGCCAGTAGTTATGGAACCCGGGACAAAACCTTC
CASSYGTRDKTF
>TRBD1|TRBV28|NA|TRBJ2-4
TGTGCCAGCAGTCTAAATCGACAGGGGGCTACCAAAAACATTCAGTACTTC
CASSLNRQGATKNIQYF
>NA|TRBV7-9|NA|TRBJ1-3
TGTGCCAGCAGCTTAGAATGGCTCTCTGGAAACACCATATATTTT
CASSLEWLSGNTIYF
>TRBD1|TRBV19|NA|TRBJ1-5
TGTGCCAGTAGTATAAGGGGGGGACAGGTCGCTAGCAATCAGCCCCAGCATTTT
CASSIRGGQVASNQPQHF
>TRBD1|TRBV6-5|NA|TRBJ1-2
TGTGCCAGCAGTTACAAGGACAGGGTCGGTGGCTACACCTTC
CASSYKDRVGGYTF
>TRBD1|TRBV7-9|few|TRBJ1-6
TGTGCCACTCACCGGATGGACAGGGGGAATAATTCACCCCTCCACTTT
CATHRMDRGNNSPLHF
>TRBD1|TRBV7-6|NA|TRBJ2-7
TGTGCCAGCAGCTTCGGACAGGTTTACGAGCAGTACTTC
CASSFGQVYEQYF